This entry lists 13 T cell receptor beta chains sequenced from one sample in a study of CD8 T cells in ankylosing spondylitis. TCRdb analysed the 5' RACE reads with MiXCR anew, one entry per CDR3 protein. The table records approximately 300,000 distinct CDR3 sequences, less than 25% of them present only once. Sequencing was done on a sample of blood, either unsorted or a sorted T cell fraction (not recorded which). These receptors all stem from a female donor with ankylosing spondylitis or in good health (not recorded which).

The J gene is TRBJ2-7, the V gene TRBV5-6, with no clear D. V was clipped by 0 bases and J by 2 bases, with 6 bases between them. The CDR3 is 13 residues long. The germline gives CDR1 SGHDT, CDR2 YYEEEE. CDR3 sequence: CASSLAYTYEQYF. In DNA form, the CDR3 reads TGTGCCAGCAGCTTGGCCTATACCTACGAGCAGTACTTC. Supplemented by reference TRBV5-6 and TRBJ2-7, the full variable domain reads DAGVTQSPTHLIKTRGQQVTLRCSPKSGHDTVSWYQQALGQGPQFIFQYYEEEERQRGNFPDRFSGHQFPNYSSELNVNALLLGDSALYLCASSLAYTYEQYFGPGTRLTVT.

This clonotype was found a few times. The chain carries TRBV6-2 or TRBV6-3 and TRBJ1-2; D gene unclear. Deletions cut 2 bases from V and 1 base from J, with 5 bases between. CDR1 is MNHEY and CDR2 is SVGEGT in the germline V gene. The CDR3 covers 13 residues. CDR3 nucleotides: TGTGCCAGCAGTTACCGGAGTAACTATGGCTACACCTTC. Amino acids: CASSYRSNYGYTF.

The chain combines TRBV6-5 with TRBJ2-7; tentative D call: TRBD2 (6 bases). Trimming pared 0 bases from V and 5 bases from J, leaving 14 bases between. This CDR3 spans 15 amino acids. The germline gives CDR1 MNHEY, CDR2 SVGAGI. CDR3 DNA sequence: TGTGCCAGCAGTTACTCAAGACTAGGGAGGAACGAGCAGTACTTC. Translated, it gives CASSYSRLGRNEQYF.

This clonotype has a count of ten or more. The CDR3: CASSVDTQYF. DNA of the CDR3: TGTGCCAGCAGTGTGGATACGCAGTATTTT. The chain couples TRBV12-3 or TRBV12-4 to TRBJ2-3; no reliable D call. This CDR3 contains 10 residues. Trimming pared 5 bases from V and 6 bases from J, leaving 3 bases between.

This clonotype was seen ten or more times. The chain links TRBV12-3 or TRBV12-4 to TRBJ2-7; no clear D gene. Trimming cost V 2 bases and J 2 bases, with 7 bases left between them. The CDR3 covers 13 residues. CDR3 region: CASSLIGTYEQYF. The CDR3 region has the DNA TGTGCCAGCAGTTTAATTGGGACCTACGAGCAGTACTTC.

CDR3 DNA: TGTGCCAGCAGCCCCCAATGGGGACTAGCGGACCGCCCGAACAATGAGCAGTTCTTC. Translating it yields CASSPQWGLADRPNNEQFF. The chain joins TRBV9 to TRBJ2-1; 11 bases match TRBD2. This CDR3 has 19 amino acids. The V gene's germline CDR1 is SGDLS and CDR2 YYNGEE. Losses at the gene ends were 4 bases for V and 5 bases for J; bases not matched to a gene: 17.

J is TRBJ1-2 and V is TRBV19; the D is unclear. V dropped 0 bases and J dropped 8 bases, with 13 bases sitting between them. There are 14 residues in the CDR3. Germline V gene lookup returns CDR1 LNHDA and CDR2 SQIVND (reference sequence). The CDR3 coding sequence is TGTGCCAGTAGTATAGACGGAACGCTGGAGGGCTACACCTTC. Translated, it gives CASSIDGTLEGYTF. Combining the CDR3 with reference TRBV19 and TRBJ1-2 gives the whole variable domain DGGITQSPKYLFRKEGQNVTLSCEQNLNHDAMYWYRQDPGQGLRLIYYSQIVNDFQKGDIAEGYSVSREKKESFPLTVTSAQKNPTAFYLCASSIDGTLEGYTFGSGTRLTVV.

V usage is TRBV10-3 and J usage is TRBJ2-7; 7 positions match TRBD2. CDR3 length equals 13 residues. The J segment lost 7 bases and the V segment lost 4 bases, leaving 7 bases of the junction unmatched. In germline, CDR1 is ENHRY, CDR2 SYGVKD. In DNA form, the CDR3 reads TGTGCCATCAGTGGGAACGGGGGGTTTGAGCAGTACTTC. The encoded protein is CAISGNGGFEQYF.

This clonotype was found a few times. The rearrangement uses TRBV6-5 and TRBJ2-1, with D hard to call. This CDR3 contains 14 residues. The V gene's germline CDR1 is MNHEY and CDR2 SVGAGI. The V and J ends lost 3 bases and 5 bases respectively, with 11 bases between them. In nucleotides, the CDR3 is TGTGCCAGCAGTTATATCGCGACGGACAATGAGCAGTTCTTC. Its protein product is CASSYIATDNEQFF.

The V call is TRBV6-2 or TRBV6-3, the J call TRBJ2-2; no definite D call. This CDR3 is 14 amino acids long. Germline-derived CDR1 and CDR2 are MNHEY and SVGEGT. V dropped 5 bases and J dropped 7 bases, with 14 bases sitting between them. The CDR3 loop is CASSTVRAGGELFF. CDR3 bases: TGTGCCAGCAGTACGGTTAGGGCCGGCGGGGAGCTGTTTTTT.

The count of this clonotype is one. The chain combines TRBV9 with TRBJ2-3; possible D gene TRBD2, 6 bases. Trimming stripped 3 bases from V and 2 bases from J, with 16 bases between. The CDR3 has 16 amino acids. The V gene's germline CDR1 is SGDLS and CDR2 YYNGEE. CDR3 DNA: TGTGCCAGCAGCGCAGCCCTGGGGGGATCCACAGATACGCAGTATTTT. This gives the protein CASSAALGGSTDTQYF. The complete variable domain, with remaining parts taken from reference TRBV9 and TRBJ2-3, reads DSGVTQTPKHLITATGQRVTLRCSPRSGDLSVYWYQQSLDQGLQFLIQYYNGEERAKGNILERFSAQQFPDLHSELNLSSLELGDSALYFCASSAALGGSTDTQYFGPGTRLTVL.

This clonotype showed up just a few times. This chain joins TRBV7-3 and TRBJ2-1; 7 nucleotides agree with TRBD2. From germline, CDR1 is SGHTA and CDR2 FQGTGA. The CDR3 spans 17 residues. V trimming: 2 bases; J trimming: 1 base; junction bases outside the gene matches: 8. The CDR3 DNA is TGTGCCAGCAGCTTAGGGCCCGGGGGGATTTCCTACAATGAGCAGTTCTTC. This codes for CASSLGPGGISYNEQFF.

The chain combines TRBV15 with TRBJ1-2; 8 nucleotides agree with TRBD1. The CDR3 contains 13 residues. From germline, CDR1 is LNHNV and CDR2 YYDKDF (reference sequence). With V trimmed by 5 bases and J by 2 bases, 1 base remained unmatched. CDR3 sequence: CATSRTGNYGYTF. For the CDR3, the DNA is TGTGCCACCAGCCGGACAGGGAACTATGGCTACACCTTC.